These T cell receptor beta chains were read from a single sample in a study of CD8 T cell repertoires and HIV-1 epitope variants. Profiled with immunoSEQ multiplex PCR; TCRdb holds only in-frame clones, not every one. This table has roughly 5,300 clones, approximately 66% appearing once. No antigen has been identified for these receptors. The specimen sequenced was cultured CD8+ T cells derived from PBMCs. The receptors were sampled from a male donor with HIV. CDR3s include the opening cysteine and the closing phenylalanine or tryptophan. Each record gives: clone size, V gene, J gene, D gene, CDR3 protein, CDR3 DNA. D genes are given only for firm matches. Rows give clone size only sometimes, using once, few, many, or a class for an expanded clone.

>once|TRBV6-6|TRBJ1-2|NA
CASSYFNGGFSF
TGTGCCAGCAGTTACTTCAACGGGGGCTTTAGCTTC
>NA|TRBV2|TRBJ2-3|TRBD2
CASSEVRLAGTDTQYF
TGTGCCAGCAGTGAAGTCCGACTAGCGGGGACAGATACGCAGTATTTT
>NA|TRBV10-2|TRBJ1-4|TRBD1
CASSAGQGGEKLFF
TGCGCCAGCAGCGCGGGACAGGGAGGAGAAAAACTGTTTTTT
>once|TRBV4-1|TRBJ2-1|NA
CASSHPGGYNEQFF
TGCGCCAGCAGCCATCCCGGGGGTTACAATGAGCAGTTCTTC
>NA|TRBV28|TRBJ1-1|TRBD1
CASSSLRGRAEAFF
TGTGCCAGCAGTTCCCTCAGGGGGAGGGCTGAAGCTTTCTTT
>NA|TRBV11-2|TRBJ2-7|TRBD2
CASSTPGLGTYEQYF
TGTGCCAGCAGCACACCGGGACTAGGCACCTACGAGCAGTACTTC
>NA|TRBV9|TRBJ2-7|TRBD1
CASSVSGTGAYEQYF
TGTGCCAGCAGCGTATCCGGGACAGGGGCCTACGAGCAGTACTTC
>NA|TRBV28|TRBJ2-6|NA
CASSYDSGANVLTF
TGTGCCAGCAGTTACGACTCTGGGGCCAACGTCCTGACTTTC
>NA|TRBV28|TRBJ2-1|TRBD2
CATKREVSSYNEQFF
TGTGCCACTAAGCGGGAGGTTAGCTCCTACAATGAGCAGTTCTTC
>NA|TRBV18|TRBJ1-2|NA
CASSPPARDTYGYTF
TGTGCCAGCTCACCACCGGCCAGGGATACCTATGGCTACACCTTC
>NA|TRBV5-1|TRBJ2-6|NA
CASSLDWAGNPSGANVLTF
TGCGCCAGCAGCCTCGACTGGGCAGGGAATCCCTCTGGGGCCAACGTCCTGACTTTC
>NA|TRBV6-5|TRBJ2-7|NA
CASSYSFRELAYEQYF
TGTGCCAGCAGTTACTCATTTCGGGAACTCGCCTACGAGCAGTACTTC
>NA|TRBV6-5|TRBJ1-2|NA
CASSLHDRDGYTF
TGTGCCAGCAGTTTACACGATCGGGATGGCTACACCTTC
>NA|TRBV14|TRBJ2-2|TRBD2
CASSQVRLAGSTGRHTGELFF
TGTGCCAGCAGCCAAGTTAGGCTAGCGGGGTCCACGGGCCGCCACACCGGGGAGCTGTTTTTT
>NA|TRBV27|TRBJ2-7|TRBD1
CASSFGTGDEQYF
TGTGCCAGCAGTTTCGGGACAGGGGACGAGCAGTACTTC
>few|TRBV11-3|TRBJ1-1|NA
CASSLGGNTEAFF
TGTGCCAGCAGCCTCGGGGGGAACACTGAAGCTTTCTTT
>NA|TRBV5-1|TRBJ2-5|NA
CASRTLETQYF
TGCGCCAGCAGGACACTAGAGACCCAGTACTTC
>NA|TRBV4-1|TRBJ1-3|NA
CASSQLGSGNTIYF
TGCGCCAGCAGCCAGTTAGGTTCTGGAAACACCATATATTTT
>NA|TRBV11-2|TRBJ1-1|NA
CASSGTPNTEAFF
TGTGCCAGCAGCGGGACCCCGAACACTGAAGCTTTCTTT
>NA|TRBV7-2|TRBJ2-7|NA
CASSLVRQTYEQYF
TGTGCCAGCAGCTTAGTCCGCCAGACCTACGAGCAGTACTTC
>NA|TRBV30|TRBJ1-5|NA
CAWSLDNNQPQHF
TGTGCCTGGAGTCTCGATAACAACCAGCCCCAGCATTTT
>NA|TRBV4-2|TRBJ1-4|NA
CASSQDQSPGGLFF
TGTGCCAGCAGCCAAGATCAGTCCCCGGGGGGGTTGTTTTTT
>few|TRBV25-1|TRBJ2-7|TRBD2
CASSESEREISYEQYF
TGTGCCAGCAGTGAAAGCGAGCGGGAGATCTCCTACGAGCAGTACTTC
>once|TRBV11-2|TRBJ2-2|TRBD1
CASSSSGQTNTGELFF
TGTGCCAGCAGCTCCTCGGGACAGACGAACACCGGGGAGCTGTTTTTT
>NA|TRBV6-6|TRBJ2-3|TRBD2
CASRPGTSGSSDTQYF
TGTGCCAGCAGACCCGGGACTAGCGGGAGTTCAGATACGCAGTATTTT
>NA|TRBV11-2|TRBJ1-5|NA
CASSRDQEGQPQHF
TGTGCCAGCAGCAGGGACCAGGAGGGTCAGCCCCAGCATTTT
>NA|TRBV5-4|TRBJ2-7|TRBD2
CASSPGLPPYEQYF
TGTGCCAGCAGCCCGGGACTACCCCCCTACGAGCAGTACTTC
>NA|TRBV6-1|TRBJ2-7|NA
CASSDRALGPYEQYF
TGTGCCAGCAGCGATCGGGCCCTAGGGCCCTACGAGCAGTACTTC
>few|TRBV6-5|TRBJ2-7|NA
CASTGNSYEQYF
TGTGCCAGCACGGGGAACTCCTACGAGCAGTACTTC
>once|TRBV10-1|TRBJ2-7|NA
CASSVGQGPYEQYF
TGCGCCAGCAGTGTTGGTCAGGGGCCCTACGAGCAGTACTTC
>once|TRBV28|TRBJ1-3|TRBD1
CASSWSGGGNTIYF
TGTGCCAGCAGTTGGTCAGGGGGAGGAAACACCATATATTTT
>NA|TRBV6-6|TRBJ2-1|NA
CASSASGARLDNEQFF
TGTGCCAGCAGTGCCTCCGGGGCTAGACTTGACAATGAGCAGTTCTTC
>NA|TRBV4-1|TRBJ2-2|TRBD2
CASSQAGLGVPGELFF
TGCGCCAGCAGCCAAGCGGGACTAGGGGTGCCCGGGGAGCTGTTTTTT
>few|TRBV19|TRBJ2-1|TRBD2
CASSIRSGSGNEQFF
TGTGCCAGTAGTATAAGAAGCGGGAGTGGAAATGAGCAGTTCTTC
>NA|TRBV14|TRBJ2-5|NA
CASSSRRGKRETQYF
TGTGCCAGCAGCTCTCGCCGGGGGAAGAGAGAGACCCAGTACTTC
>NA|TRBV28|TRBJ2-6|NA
CASSLSGGGANVLTF
TGTGCCAGCAGTTTAAGTGGGGGTGGGGCCAACGTCCTGACTTTC
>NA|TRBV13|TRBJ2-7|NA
CASSLSSYEQYF
TGTGCCAGCAGCCTAAGCTCCTACGAGCAGTACTTC
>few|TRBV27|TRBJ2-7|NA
CASSLQAGSSYEQYF
TGTGCCAGCAGTTTACAAGCCGGTAGCTCCTACGAGCAGTACTTC
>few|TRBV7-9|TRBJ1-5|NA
CASSRVSGDSNQPQHF
TGTGCCAGCAGCCGCGTTTCGGGGGATAGCAATCAGCCCCAGCATTTT
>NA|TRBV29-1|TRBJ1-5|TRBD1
CSVAVQGKGHQPQHF
TGCAGCGTCGCCGTACAGGGGAAGGGGCATCAGCCCCAGCATTTT
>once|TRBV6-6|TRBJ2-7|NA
CASRDYEQYF
TGTGCCAGCAGAGATTACGAGCAGTACTTC
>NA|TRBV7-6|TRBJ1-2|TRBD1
CASSLTGNRDYGYTF
TGTGCCAGCAGCCTGACAGGGAATAGAGACTATGGCTACACCTTC
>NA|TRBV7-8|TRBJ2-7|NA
CASSSPWERNSYEQYF
TGTGCCAGCAGCTCCCCTTGGGAGCGGAACTCCTACGAGCAGTACTTC
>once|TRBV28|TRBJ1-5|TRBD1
CASSSGQGVTQPQHF
TGTGCCAGCAGTTCGGGACAGGGGGTAACACAGCCCCAGCATTTT
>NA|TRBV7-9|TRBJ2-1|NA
CASSSLAEGVYNEQFF
TGTGCCAGCAGCTCCCTCGCCGAGGGGGTCTACAATGAGCAGTTCTTC
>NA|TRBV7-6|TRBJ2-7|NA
CASSLGGTLRQSEQYF
TGTGCCAGCAGCTTGGGGGGGACATTAAGACAGTCCGAGCAGTACTTC